These 17 T cell receptor beta chains came from one sample sequenced in a study of blood T cell repertoires in COVID-19. TCRdb's copy holds only in-frame clones and misses some; the assay was immunoSEQ multiplex PCR. The top ten hold 1% of the sample, which has fewer than 350,000 clones, roughly 90% seen once. The sequencing input was PBMCs or T cells enriched from blood (not recorded which). The receptors here all came from a woman in her twenties or thirties who had been exposed to COVID-19.

The rearrangement joins TRBV28 to TRBJ2-7; D is perhaps TRBD1 (6 bases). The CDR3 spans 14 residues. Germline V gene sequence: CDR1 MDHEN, CDR2 SYDVKM. The V end was cut by 7 bases, the J end by 3 bases, with 16 bases between. The DNA for the CDR3 is TGTGCCAGCACCCCTCAGCAGGGGAGCTACGAGCAGTACTTC. It specifies CASTPQQGSYEQYF.

This sequence joins TRBV12-3 or TRBV12-4 and TRBJ1-5; unclear D gene. This CDR3 comprises 13 residues. V lost 2 bases, J lost 2 bases, and 4 bases lay in between. DNA of the CDR3: TGTGCCAGCAGTTTAATCGGCAATCAGCCCCAGCATTTT. As protein: CASSLIGNQPQHF.

V usage is TRBV7-9 and J usage is TRBJ2-5; the D gene is possibly TRBD1 (6 bases). V lost 1 base to trimming and J lost 0 bases, with 9 bases between them. The CDR3 is made up of 15 amino acids. CDR1 is SEHNR, CDR2 FQNEAQ, per germline (reference sequence). The CDR3 loop reads CASSLGWDNQETQYF. Written as DNA, the CDR3 is TGTGCCAGCAGCTTAGGTTGGGACAACCAAGAGACCCAGTACTTC.

The chain has TRBV6-5 and TRBJ1-1; tentative D call: TRBD1 (6 bases). V lost 8 bases and J 1 base, leaving 11 bases between the germline ends. CDR3 length: 13 amino acids. The germline gives CDR1 MNHEY, CDR2 SVGAGI. The CDR3, as DNA: TGTGCCAGCGGCAGGACAGAGAACACTGAAGCTTTCTTT. Translating it yields CASGRTENTEAFF.

The V and J genes are TRBV7-2 and TRBJ2-3; D might be TRBD1 (5 bases). The V end was cut by 4 bases, the J end by 1 base, with 9 bases between. Germline V lookup: CDR1 SGHTA, CDR2 FQGNSA. The CDR3 is 14 residues long. This CDR3 is CASSSRVGTDTQYF. In DNA form, the CDR3 reads TGTGCCAGCAGCTCCAGGGTAGGCACAGATACGCAGTATTTT.

This clone was found a few times. This chain links TRBV7-6 with TRBJ2-7; D perhaps matches TRBD1 (6 bases). The germline CDR1 and CDR2 sequences are SGHVS and FNYEAQ. V was shortened by 5 bases and J by 12 bases, with 23 bases between the two germline ends. This CDR3 contains 14 residues. CDR3 residues: CASSQPGHGMGLYF. The CDR3 bases are TGTGCCAGCAGCCAACCGGGACACGGTATGGGGCTGTACTTC.

The rearrangement uses TRBV27 and TRBJ2-5; 15 nucleotides match TRBD2. The CDR3 totals 21 residues. CDR1 and CDR2 from the germline V gene are MNHEY and SMNVEV (reference sequence). V gave up 3 bases and J gave up 5 bases; unmatched junction bases: 19. CDR3 in amino acids: CASSFSPHGLAGGEGRETQYF. The CDR3 region has the DNA TGTGCCAGCAGTTTTTCACCTCACGGACTAGCGGGAGGGGAGGGTCGGGAGACCCAGTACTTC.

The chain carries TRBV24-1 and TRBJ2-2, with D maybe TRBD2 (5 bases). The germline CDR1 and CDR2 sequences are KGHDR and SFDVKD. The V end was cut by 4 bases, the J end by 4 bases, with 12 bases between. This CDR3 contains 15 residues. This CDR3 reads CATSDPGTSTGELFF. The CDR3 DNA sequence: TGTGCCACCAGTGACCCTGGCACTAGCACCGGGGAGCTGTTTTTT.

The rearrangement uses TRBV11-2 and TRBJ2-1, with 13 bases fitting TRBD2. The CDR3 runs 15 residues. J was trimmed by 5 bases and V by 3 bases; bases with no gene match: 1. CDR1 and CDR2 (germline): SGHAT, FQNNGV. CDR3 sequence: CASSLGLAGNNEQFF. The CDR3, as DNA: TGTGCCAGCAGCTTGGGACTAGCGGGAAACAATGAGCAGTTCTTC.

The chain uses TRBV11-3 and TRBJ2-7; 9 nucleotides align to TRBD2. Germline loops: CDR1 SGHNT, CDR2 YENEEA. The CDR3 length is 17 residues. With V trimmed by 0 bases and J by 3 bases, 9 bases remained unmatched. CDR3 bases: TGTGCCAGCAGCTTAGAGTTGCCGGGACTAGCTCTCTACGAGCAGTACTTC. Amino acids: CASSLELPGLALYEQYF.

The chain combines TRBV15 with TRBJ2-3, with D unclear. There are 15 residues in the CDR3. Trimming took 3 bases from V and 0 from J, leaving 10 bases between them. Looked up from germline, CDR1 is LNHNV and CDR2 is YYDKDF (reference sequence). The DNA of the CDR3 is TGTGCCACCAGCAGGGTGACACCTAGCACAGATACGCAGTATTTT. This codes for CATSRVTPSTDTQYF.

This clone has only a few counts. The rearrangement links TRBV27 to TRBJ2-1, with 7 bases identical to TRBD1. Germline V gene lookup returns CDR1 MNHEY and CDR2 SMNVEV (reference sequence). The trim removed 6 bases at V and 9 bases at J, leaving 5 bases unmatched. CDR3 length equals 12 residues. The CDR3 DNA reads TGTGCCAGCAGAAAGACAGGGAGTGAGCAGTTCTTC. Translating it yields CASRKTGSEQFF.

The chain recombines TRBV12-5 with TRBJ1-6; D not certain. The length of the CDR3 is 12 residues. CDR1 LGHNT and CDR2 FRNRAP come from the germline V gene. Trimming left V 6 bases short and J 8 bases short, with 8 bases between. Here the CDR3 reads CASGWEYSPLHF. The CDR3 DNA sequence: TGTGCTAGTGGCTGGGAGTATTCACCCCTCCACTTT.

This clone was observed a single time. The J gene is TRBJ2-7, the V gene TRBV28, with a tentative D call TRBD2 (7 bases). The V and J ends lost 7 bases and 4 bases respectively, with 14 bases between them. This CDR3 comprises 13 residues. Germline assignment: CDR1 MDHEN and CDR2 SYDVKM. In nucleotides, the CDR3 is TGTGCCAGCACCTGGGGGGGCCAGTACGAGCAGTACTTC. Protein product: CASTWGGQYEQYF.

This chain joins TRBV30 and TRBJ2-3; the D is unclear. This CDR3 has 12 residues. With 2 bases removed from V and 0 bases from J, the gap between germline ends came to 3 bases. Germline CDR1 is GTSNPN and CDR2 is SVGIG (reference sequence). CDR3 nucleotide sequence: TGTGCCTGGAGTCTGAGCACAGATACGCAGTATTTT. It yields the protein CAWSLSTDTQYF.

This clone was seen a few times. The chain is built from TRBV29-1 and TRBJ2-1, with D perhaps TRBD1 (8 bases). V was clipped by 5 bases and J by 6 bases, with 17 bases between them. CDR3 size: 14 residues. Germline lookup yields CDR1 SQVTM and CDR2 ANQGSEA. The CDR3 bases are TGCAGCGTTCGTACAGGGGGGGGATCCAATGAGCAGTTCTTC. As protein: CSVRTGGGSNEQFF.

The rearrangement uses TRBV3-1 (or the pseudogene TRBV3-2) and TRBJ2-3; weak D call: TRBD1 (6 bases). In germline, CDR1 is LGHDT, CDR2 YNNKEL (reference sequence). This CDR3 spans 13 amino acids. V was pared by 9 bases and J by 3 bases, with 13 bases between. This CDR3 is CASQGTMTDTQYF. CDR3 DNA sequence: TGTGCCAGTCAGGGGACCATGACAGATACGCAGTATTTT.